The source of this T cell receptor (beta chain) is a study of shared clonotypes between healthy human individuals. Study-wide results and caveats: Shared clonotypes: about 5.3% naive CD4, around 3.4% naive CD8, less than 2.5% memory CD4, about 0.4% memory CD8. Clonotypes which were not shared had lower generation probabilities than clonotypes that all four donors shared.

Concerning this clone: What it recognizes is unknown.

TCRdb's table, derived via immunoSEQ multiplex PCR, lists solely in-frame clones and lacks some. Here the sample spans approximately 2.4 million clones, about 94% being singletons. Per germline, CDR1 SNHLY and CDR2 FYNNEI. V lost 5 bases to trimming and J lost 2 bases, with 13 bases between them. The CDR3 runs 14 residues. The TCR was taken from a man between 18 and 29 years old in good health. Sequencing was carried out using naive CD4+ T cells sorted from blood. The subset denotes: CD45RA+ positively selected. The gene calls are TRBV2 and TRBJ2-7; D remains ambiguous. The CDR3 DNA sequence: TGTGCCAGCAGTATCGACTCCGGACCCTACGAGCAGTACTTC. This encodes CASSIDSGPYEQYF.